The source of this T cell receptor beta chain is a study of beta chain features in type 1 diabetes listed by TCRdb under 2018. In terms of the full investigation: Patients and healthy donors did not differ in mean age, gender distribution, total cell number or subset yield. A total of 100 million to 140 million sorted cells were examined across all samples, and the number of cells per subset was strongly correlated with RNA yield. The study compared the TCRB repertoires of sorted circulating CD4+ T cell subsets in recently diagnosed type 1 diabetes patients with those in matched healthy donors. Whereas all 28 donors provided naive and central memory subsets, regulatory and stem cell-like memory subsets were isolated from just 8 patients and roughly 8 healthy donors.

Each donor gave one peripheral blood draw, averaging around 120 mL, which was collected into heparinised tubes. A BD FACSAria II and a panel including CD45RO, CCR7, CD25, CD127, CD95 and CD27 were used to sort naive, central memory, regulatory and stem cell-like memory CD4+ T cells. Purity was above 98% for every sorted population. PBMCs were isolated right away by Lymphoprep density gradient centrifugation and were stained directly, without culture. So that batch effects would be minimized, each experiment stained and sorted samples in pairs, pairing one healthy donor with one patient. The entire isolated RNA was reverse transcribed using the High Capacity cDNA Reverse Transcription Kit, and thus expressed TCRB transcripts were sequenced. Deep immunoSEQ sequencing was performed on naive, central memory and regulatory T cell samples, with an average of about 3.6 million total reads per sample. After sorted cells were lysed in RLT buffer, RNA was extracted with DNase-treated RNeasy Micro or Mini kits, with the choice depending on cell number. Each cell subset was processed separately to prevent cross-contamination, with patient and healthy donor samples processed together. The immunoSEQ multiplex PCR was used to amplify TCRB sequences from cDNA, generating 87-bp fragments that spanned the CDR3 region. The amplicons were sequenced using the Illumina HiSeq platform. On the authors' methods: PCR bias was computationally corrected using synthetic template baselines, reads within Hamming distance 2 were collapsed, and singletons that could not be merged were discarded. Reads were aligned to IMGT to assign V, D and J genes, CDR3 length, and insertions or deletions at six rearrangement sites. Within each subset, clonotype counts were normalized to the number of sorted cells before true diversity and Gini coefficients were calculated with the tcR R package. The overlap coefficient, calculated on TCRB nucleotide sequences, was used to measure repertoire sharing. Out-of-frame TCRB sequences from naive cells were analyzed to stand in for the pre-selection repertoire. TCRdb took this table from immuneACCESS and kept in-frame rearrangements with V and J called. Such tables lack part of the clones; where checked against another copy, unresolved V genes explain under half of the gap, and the rest is unexplained. Clone size and V and J calls were adopted from that table, with D and trimming inferred from the DNA. The sample data list around 300,000 clones, and approximately 15% of these were observed just once. The ten top clones hold 0.015% to 0.017% of the sample.

This clone was picked up a small number of times. Its antigen is still unknown. Nothing much larger sits one base from this clone, and base qualities are not available. The V and J ends are trimmed by 6 bases and 10 bases, leaving 18 bases between them. The CDR3 numbers 13 residues from cysteine through phenylalanine. The entry retains the CDR3 DNA only, 39 bases that are in frame from base 1. The germline V gene (reference sequence) supplies CDR1 MNHEY and CDR2 SMNVEV. Results the study describes overall, beyond this receptor: Naive, central memory and regulatory TCRB repertoires appeared more similar among patients than among healthy donors. HLA sub-analyses involved small numbers of individuals, so any influence of HLA type on TCRB rearrangement remained unresolved. In all four CD4+ subsets, TCRB CDR3 length was moderately but significantly shorter in type 1 diabetes patients. Fewer insertions and more nucleotide deletions at VDJ recombination sites were observed in patients with type 1 diabetes, implying thymic rearrangement abnormalities. Shorter templates might have been favored by PCR, but patient and control samples were amplified and corrected together, so both groups would have been affected equally by any skew. Because cDNA was sequenced instead of genomic DNA, highly expressing activated cells could be over-represented, though the groups showed no difference in activation or CD3 levels.

This TCR derives from a young man with type 1 diabetes. The chain employs TRBV27 and TRBJ1-1; the D gene is perhaps TRBD1, from 5 matching bases. The sequenced sample consisted of naive CD4+ T cells from blood. This specimen's cell subset or site label, interpreted: true naive CD4+ T cells. The DNA sequence is given as TGTGCCAGCAGATCCATATGGGGCGGGGGAGCTTTCTTT. The translation is CASRSIWGGGAFF.